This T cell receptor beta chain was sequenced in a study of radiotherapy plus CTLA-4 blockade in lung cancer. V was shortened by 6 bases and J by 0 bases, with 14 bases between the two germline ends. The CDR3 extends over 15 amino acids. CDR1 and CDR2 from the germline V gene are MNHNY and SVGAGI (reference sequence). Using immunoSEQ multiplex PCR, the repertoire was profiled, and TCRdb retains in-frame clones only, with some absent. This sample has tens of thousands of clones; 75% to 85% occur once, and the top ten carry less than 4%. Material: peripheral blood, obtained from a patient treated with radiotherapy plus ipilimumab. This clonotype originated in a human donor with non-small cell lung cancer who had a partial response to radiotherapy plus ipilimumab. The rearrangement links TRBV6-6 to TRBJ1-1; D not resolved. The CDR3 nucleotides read TGTGCCAGCAGACCCCGGGATGTTGTGAACACTGAAGCTTTCTTT. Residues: CASRPRDVVNTEAFF.